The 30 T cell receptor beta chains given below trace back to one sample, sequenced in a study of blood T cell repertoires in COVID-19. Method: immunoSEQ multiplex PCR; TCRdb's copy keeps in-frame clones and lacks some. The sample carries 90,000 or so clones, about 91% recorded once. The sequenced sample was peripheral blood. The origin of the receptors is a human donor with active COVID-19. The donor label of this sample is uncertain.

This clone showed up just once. DNA for the CDR3: TGTGCCAGCAGCATCGAGACAGGGGGGACAGATACGCAGTATTTT. Translated, it gives CASSIETGGTDTQYF. The gene calls are TRBV5-6 and TRBJ2-3; TRBD1 agrees at 9 bases. The CDR3 extends over 15 amino acids. Per germline, CDR1 SGHDT and CDR2 YYEEEE. The V gene end was trimmed by 4 bases and the J gene end by 3 bases; junction bases not matched to a gene: 6.

CDR3 sequence (DNA): TGTGCCAGTAGTATAACTGGGGCTTACGAGCAGTACTTC. Translated, it gives CASSITGAYEQYF. This sequence joins TRBV19 and TRBJ2-7; D possibly corresponds to TRBD1 (5 bases). The germline CDR1 and CDR2 sequences are LNHDA and SQIVND (reference sequence). Deletions cut 2 bases from V and 4 bases from J, with 9 bases between. The CDR3 consists of 13 residues.

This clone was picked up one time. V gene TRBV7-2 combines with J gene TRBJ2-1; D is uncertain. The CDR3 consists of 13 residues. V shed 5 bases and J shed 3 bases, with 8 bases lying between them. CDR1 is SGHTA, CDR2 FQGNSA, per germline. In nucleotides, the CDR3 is TGTGCCAGCAGCCAAACTCACTACAATGAGCAGTTCTTC. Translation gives CASSQTHYNEQFF.

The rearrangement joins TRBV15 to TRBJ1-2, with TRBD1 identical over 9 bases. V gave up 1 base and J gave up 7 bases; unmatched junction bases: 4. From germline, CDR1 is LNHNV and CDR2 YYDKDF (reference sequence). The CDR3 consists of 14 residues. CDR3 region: CATSRGGTGLGYTF. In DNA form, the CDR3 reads TGTGCCACCAGCAGAGGCGGGACAGGGCTTGGCTACACCTTC.

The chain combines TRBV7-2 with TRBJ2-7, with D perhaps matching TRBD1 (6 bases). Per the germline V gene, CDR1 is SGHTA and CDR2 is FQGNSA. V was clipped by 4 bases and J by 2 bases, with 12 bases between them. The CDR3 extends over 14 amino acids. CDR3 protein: CASSSNRAAYEQYF. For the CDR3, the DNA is TGTGCCAGCAGCTCAAACAGGGCCGCCTACGAGCAGTACTTC.

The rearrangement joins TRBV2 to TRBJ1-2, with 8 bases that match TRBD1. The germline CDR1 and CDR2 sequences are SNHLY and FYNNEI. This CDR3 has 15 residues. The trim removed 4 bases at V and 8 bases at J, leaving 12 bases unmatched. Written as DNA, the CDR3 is TGTGCCAGCAGTGTGGGGACAGGAGGCCTTGAGGGCTACACCTTC. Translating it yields CASSVGTGGLEGYTF.

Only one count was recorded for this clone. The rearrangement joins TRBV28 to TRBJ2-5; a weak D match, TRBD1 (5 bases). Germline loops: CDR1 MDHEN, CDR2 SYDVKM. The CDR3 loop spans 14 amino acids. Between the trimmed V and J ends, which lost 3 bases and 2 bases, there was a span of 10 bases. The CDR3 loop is CASSFGSGQETQYF. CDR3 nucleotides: TGTGCCAGCAGTTTCGGGTCAGGGCAAGAGACCCAGTACTTC.

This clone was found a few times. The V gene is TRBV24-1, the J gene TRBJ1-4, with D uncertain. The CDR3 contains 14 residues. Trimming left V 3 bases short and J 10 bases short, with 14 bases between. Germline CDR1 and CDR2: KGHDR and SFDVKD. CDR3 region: CATSDPPPSGKLFF. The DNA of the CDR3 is TGTGCCACCAGTGATCCTCCCCCTTCCGGAAAACTGTTTTTT.

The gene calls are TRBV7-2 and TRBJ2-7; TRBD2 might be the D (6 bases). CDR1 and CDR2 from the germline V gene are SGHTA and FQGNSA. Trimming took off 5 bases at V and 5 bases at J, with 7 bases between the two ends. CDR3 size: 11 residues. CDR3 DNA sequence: TGTGCCAGCAGCGGGGGGAACGAGCAGTACTTC. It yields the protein CASSGGNEQYF.

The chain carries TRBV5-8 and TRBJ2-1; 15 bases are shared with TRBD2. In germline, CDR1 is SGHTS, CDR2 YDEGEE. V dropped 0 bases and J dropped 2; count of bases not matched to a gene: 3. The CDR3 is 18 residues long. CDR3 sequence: CASSLGTSGGDPYNEQFF. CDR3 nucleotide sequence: TGTGCCAGCAGCTTGGGGACTAGCGGGGGGGACCCCTACAATGAGCAGTTCTTC.

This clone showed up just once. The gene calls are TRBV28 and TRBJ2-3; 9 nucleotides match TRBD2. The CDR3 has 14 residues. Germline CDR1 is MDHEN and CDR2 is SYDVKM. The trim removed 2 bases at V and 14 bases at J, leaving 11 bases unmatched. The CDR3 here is CASSLIKRGAERYF. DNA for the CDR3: TGTGCCAGCAGTTTAATTAAGCGGGGGGCGGAGAGGTATTTT.

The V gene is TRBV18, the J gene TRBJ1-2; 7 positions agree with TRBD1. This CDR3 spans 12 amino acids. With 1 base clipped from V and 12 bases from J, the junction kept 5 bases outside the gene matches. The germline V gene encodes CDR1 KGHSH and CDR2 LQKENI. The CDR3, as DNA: TGTGCCAGCTCACCACAGGGACAGTTCGACACCTTC. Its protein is CASSPQGQFDTF.

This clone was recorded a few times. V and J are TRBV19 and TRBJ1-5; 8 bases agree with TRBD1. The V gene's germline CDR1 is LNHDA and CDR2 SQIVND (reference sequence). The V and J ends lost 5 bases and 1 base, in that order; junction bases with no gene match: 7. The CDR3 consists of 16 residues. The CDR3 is CASSPLTGVSNQPQHF. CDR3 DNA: TGTGCCAGTAGTCCCCTGACAGGGGTGAGCAATCAGCCCCAGCATTTT. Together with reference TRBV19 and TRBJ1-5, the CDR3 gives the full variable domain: DGGITQSPKYLFRKEGQNVTLSCEQNLNHDAMYWYRQDPGQGLRLIYYSQIVNDFQKGDIAEGYSVSREKKESFPLTVTSAQKNPTAFYLCASSPLTGVSNQPQHFGDGTRLSIL.

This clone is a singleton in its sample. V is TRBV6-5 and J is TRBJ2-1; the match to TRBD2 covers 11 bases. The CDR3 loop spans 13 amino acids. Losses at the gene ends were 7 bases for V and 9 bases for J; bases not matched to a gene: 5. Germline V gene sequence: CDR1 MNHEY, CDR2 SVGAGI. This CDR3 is CASIPSGGSEQFF. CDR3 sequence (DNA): TGTGCCAGCATCCCTAGCGGGGGGAGTGAGCAGTTCTTC.

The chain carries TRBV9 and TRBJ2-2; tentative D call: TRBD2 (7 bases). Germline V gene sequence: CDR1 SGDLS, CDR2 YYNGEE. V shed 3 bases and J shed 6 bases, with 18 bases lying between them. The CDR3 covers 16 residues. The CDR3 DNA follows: TGTGCCAGCAGCGGCGGGGGCGGGGCAATCCCCGGGGAGCTGTTTTTT. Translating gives CASSGGGGAIPGELFF.

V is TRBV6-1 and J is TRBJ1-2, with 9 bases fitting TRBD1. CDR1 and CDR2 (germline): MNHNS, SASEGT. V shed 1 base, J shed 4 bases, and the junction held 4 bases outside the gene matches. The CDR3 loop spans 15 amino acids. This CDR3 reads CASSEVRDRVYGYTF. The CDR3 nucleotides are TGTGCCAGCAGTGAAGTTCGGGACAGGGTCTATGGCTACACCTTC.

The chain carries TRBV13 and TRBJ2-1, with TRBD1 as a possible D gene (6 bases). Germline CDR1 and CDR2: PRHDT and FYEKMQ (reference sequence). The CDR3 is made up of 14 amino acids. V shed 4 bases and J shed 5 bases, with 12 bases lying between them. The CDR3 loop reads CASSWGTYNNEQFF. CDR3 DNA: TGTGCCAGCAGCTGGGGGACATATAACAATGAGCAGTTCTTC.

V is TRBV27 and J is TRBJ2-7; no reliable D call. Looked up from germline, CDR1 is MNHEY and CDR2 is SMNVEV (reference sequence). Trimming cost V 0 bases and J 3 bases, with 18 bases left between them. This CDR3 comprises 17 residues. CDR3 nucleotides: TGTGCCAGCAGTTTATCGCCGAAGCGTATGCCCCTCTACGAGCAGTACTTC. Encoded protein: CASSLSPKRMPLYEQYF.

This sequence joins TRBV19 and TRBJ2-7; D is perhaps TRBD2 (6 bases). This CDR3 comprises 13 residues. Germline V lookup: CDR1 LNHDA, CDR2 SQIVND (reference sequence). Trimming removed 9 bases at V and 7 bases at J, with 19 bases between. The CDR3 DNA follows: TGTGCCAGCTCCCCGCAGGGAGGATATGAGCAGTACTTC. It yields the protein CASSPQGGYEQYF. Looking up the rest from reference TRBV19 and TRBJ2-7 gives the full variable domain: DGGITQSPKYLFRKEGQNVTLSCEQNLNHDAMYWYRQDPGQGLRLIYYSQIVNDFQKGDIAEGYSVSREKKESFPLTVTSAQKNPTAFYLCASSPQGGYEQYFGPGTRLTVT.

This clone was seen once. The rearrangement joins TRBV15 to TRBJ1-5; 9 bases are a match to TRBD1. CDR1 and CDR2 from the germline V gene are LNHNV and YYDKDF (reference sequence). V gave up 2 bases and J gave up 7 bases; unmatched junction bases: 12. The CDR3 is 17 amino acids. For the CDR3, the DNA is TGTGCCACCAGCAGACAGAGAGGACAGGGGATAGTCCAGCCCCAGCATTTT. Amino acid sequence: CATSRQRGQGIVQPQHF.

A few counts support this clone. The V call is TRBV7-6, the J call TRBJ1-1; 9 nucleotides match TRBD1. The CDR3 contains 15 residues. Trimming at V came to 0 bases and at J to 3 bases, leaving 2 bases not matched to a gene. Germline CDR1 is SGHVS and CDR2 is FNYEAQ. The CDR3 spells CASSLAQGAYTEAFF. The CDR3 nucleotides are TGTGCCAGCAGCTTAGCACAGGGGGCCTACACTGAAGCTTTCTTT.

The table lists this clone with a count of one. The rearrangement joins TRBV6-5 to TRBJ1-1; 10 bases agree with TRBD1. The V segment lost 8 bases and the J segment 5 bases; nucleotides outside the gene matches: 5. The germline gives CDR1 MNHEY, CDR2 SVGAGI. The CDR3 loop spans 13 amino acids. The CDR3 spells CASEGQGITEAFF. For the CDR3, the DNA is TGTGCCAGCGAGGGACAGGGGATTACTGAAGCTTTCTTT.

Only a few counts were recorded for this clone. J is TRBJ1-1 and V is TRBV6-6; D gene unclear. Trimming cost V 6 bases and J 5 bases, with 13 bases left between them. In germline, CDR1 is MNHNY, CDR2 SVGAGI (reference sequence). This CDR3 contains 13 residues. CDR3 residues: CASSLLHGTEAFF. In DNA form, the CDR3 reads TGTGCCAGCAGCCTCCTTCACGGGACTGAAGCTTTCTTT.

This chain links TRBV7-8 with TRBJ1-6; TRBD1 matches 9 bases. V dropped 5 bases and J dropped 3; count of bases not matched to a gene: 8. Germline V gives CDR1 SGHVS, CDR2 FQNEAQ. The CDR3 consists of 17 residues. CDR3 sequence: CASSPRDRAYYNSPLHF. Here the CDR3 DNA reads TGTGCCAGCAGCCCGCGGGACAGGGCTTACTATAATTCACCCCTCCACTTT.

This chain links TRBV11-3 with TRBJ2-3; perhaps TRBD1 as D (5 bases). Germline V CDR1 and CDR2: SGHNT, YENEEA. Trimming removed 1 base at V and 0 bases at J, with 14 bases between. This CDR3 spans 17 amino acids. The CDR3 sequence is CASSLGWAGNSTDTQYF. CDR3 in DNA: TGTGCCAGCAGCTTAGGGTGGGCAGGGAACAGCACAGATACGCAGTATTTT.

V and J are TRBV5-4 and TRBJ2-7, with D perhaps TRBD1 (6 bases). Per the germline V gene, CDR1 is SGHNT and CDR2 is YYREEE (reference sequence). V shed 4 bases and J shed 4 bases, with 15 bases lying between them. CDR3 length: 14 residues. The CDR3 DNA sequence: TGTGCCAGCAGCCCTGGTGGGGGCAGGTACGAGCAGTACTTC. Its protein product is CASSPGGGRYEQYF.

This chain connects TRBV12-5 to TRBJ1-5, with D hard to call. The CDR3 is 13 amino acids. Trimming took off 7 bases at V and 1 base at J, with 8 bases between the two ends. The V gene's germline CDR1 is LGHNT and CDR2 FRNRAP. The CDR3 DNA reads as TGTGCTAGTGCCCTCGAGAGCAATCAGCCCCAGCATTTT. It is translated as CASALESNQPQHF. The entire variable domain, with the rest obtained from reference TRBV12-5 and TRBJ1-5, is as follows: DARVTQTPRHKVTEMGQEVTMRCQPILGHNTVFWYRQTMMQGLELLAYFRNRAPLDDSGMPKDRFSAEMPDATLATLKIQPSEPRDSAVYFCASALESNQPQHFGDGTRLSIL.

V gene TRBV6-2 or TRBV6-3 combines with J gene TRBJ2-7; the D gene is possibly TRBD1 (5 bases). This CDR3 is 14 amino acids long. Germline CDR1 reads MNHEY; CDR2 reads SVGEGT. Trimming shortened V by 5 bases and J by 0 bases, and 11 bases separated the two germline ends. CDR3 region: CASSTQTVSYEQYF. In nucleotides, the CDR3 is TGTGCCAGCAGTACCCAGACAGTCTCCTACGAGCAGTACTTC.

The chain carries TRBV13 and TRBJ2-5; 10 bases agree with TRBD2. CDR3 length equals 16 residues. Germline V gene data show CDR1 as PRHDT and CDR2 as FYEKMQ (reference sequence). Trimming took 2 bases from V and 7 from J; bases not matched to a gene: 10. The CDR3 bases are TGTGCCAGCAGCTTACTAGCGGGGGCCTCTCGGGGGACCCAGTACTTC. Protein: CASSLLAGASRGTQYF.

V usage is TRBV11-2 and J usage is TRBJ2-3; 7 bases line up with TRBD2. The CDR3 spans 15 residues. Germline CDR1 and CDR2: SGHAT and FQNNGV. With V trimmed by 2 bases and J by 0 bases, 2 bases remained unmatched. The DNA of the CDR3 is TGTGCCAGCAGCTTAAGGGGACTAAGCACAGATACGCAGTATTTT. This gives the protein CASSLRGLSTDTQYF.